The 25 T cell receptor beta chains given below trace back to one sample, sequenced in a study of blood T cell repertoires in COVID-19. Sequenced by immunoSEQ multiplex PCR; TCRdb stores in-frame clones only, minus some. The sample lists a few hundred thousand clones, 85% to 90% seen once, with under 2% in the top ten. The sequenced material came from PBMCs or T cells enriched from blood (not recorded which). These receptors all come from a woman between 45 and 65 years old who had recovered from COVID-19.

This clone has just one count. V is TRBV9 and J is TRBJ2-3; no reliable D call. The CDR3 covers 15 residues. In germline, CDR1 is SGDLS, CDR2 YYNGEE. Trimming cost V 4 bases and J 3 bases, with 15 bases left between them. The CDR3 DNA follows: TGTGCCAGCAGCCCTCCTCCCTCTCTGACAGATACGCAGTATTTT. It specifies CASSPPPSLTDTQYF.

This clone was detected once. This chain joins TRBV7-2 and TRBJ1-2; 10 nucleotides align to TRBD1. The length of the CDR3 is 15 residues. J lost 5 bases, V lost 6 bases, and 9 bases had no gene match. Germline V gene lookup returns CDR1 SGHTA and CDR2 FQGNSA. CDR3 sequence reads: CASRSPGQGQYGYTF. Written as DNA, the CDR3 is TGTGCCAGCAGGTCTCCGGGACAGGGGCAATATGGCTACACCTTC.

The chain is built from TRBV28 and TRBJ2-7, with TRBD1 identical over 7 bases. The CDR3 loop spans 14 amino acids. V gave up 7 bases and J gave up 6 bases; unmatched junction bases: 12. In germline, CDR1 is MDHEN, CDR2 SYDVKM. CDR3 bases: TGTGCCAGCACCCCAAGGCCGTCAGGGGGCGAGCAGTACTTC. Amino acid sequence: CASTPRPSGGEQYF.

V gene TRBV30 combines with J gene TRBJ2-3, with 7 bases aligning to TRBD1. The ends lost 5 bases at V and 3 bases at J; junction bases unmatched: 11. The CDR3 runs 15 residues. Germline assignment: CDR1 GTSNPN and CDR2 SVGIG (reference sequence). CDR3 residues: CAWSSITGVTDTQYF. CDR3 coding DNA: TGTGCCTGGTCCTCTATTACAGGGGTAACAGATACGCAGTATTTT. The complete variable domain, with remaining parts taken from reference TRBV30 and TRBJ2-3, reads SQTIHQWPATLVQPVGSPLSLECTVEGTSNPNLYWYRQAAGRGLQLLFYSVGIGQISSEVPQNLSASRPQDRQFILSSKKLLLSDSGFYLCAWSSITGVTDTQYFGPGTRLTVL.

This clone turned up a few times. The gene calls are TRBV11-3 and TRBJ1-2; a possible D gene is TRBD1 (5 bases). Germline values: CDR1 SGHNT, CDR2 YENEEA. This CDR3 spans 15 amino acids. V dropped 5 bases and J dropped 4 bases, with 17 bases sitting between them. The CDR3 spells CASSPAAREAYGYTF. In DNA, the CDR3 is TGTGCCAGCAGCCCTGCCGCCAGGGAGGCCTATGGCTACACCTTC.

This clone appeared once. The gene calls are TRBV12-5 and TRBJ2-3; D gene ambiguous. Looked up from germline, CDR1 is LGHNT and CDR2 is FRNRAP. The CDR3 extends over 15 amino acids. Trimming took 1 base from V and 0 from J, leaving 8 bases between them. The chain's CDR3 is CASGLGLRSTDTQYF. As DNA, the CDR3 is TGTGCTAGTGGTTTGGGTCTACGGAGCACAGATACGCAGTATTTT.

The CDR3 nucleotides are TGTGCCAGCAGTCAAGGACAGGGTATCCAAGAGACCCAGTACTTC. It translates to CASSQGQGIQETQYF. This chain joins TRBV25-1 and TRBJ2-5; 8 bases fit TRBD1. Germline loops: CDR1 MGHDK, CDR2 SYGVNS. This CDR3 contains 15 residues. Unmatched junction bases numbered 6, after V lost 5 bases and J lost 1 base.

Only a few counts were recorded for this clone. The chain employs TRBV5-4 and TRBJ2-3; 11 bases line up with TRBD2. The germline CDR1 and CDR2 sequences are SGHNT and YYREEE (reference sequence). Trimming cost V 2 bases and J 4 bases; bases outside gene matches: 9. The length of the CDR3 is 17 residues. CDR3 protein: CASSLNTLAGGPDTQYF. The CDR3 DNA sequence: TGTGCCAGCAGCTTAAACACTCTAGCGGGAGGTCCAGATACGCAGTATTTT.

V usage is TRBV19 and J usage is TRBJ1-3, with D possibly being TRBD1 (6 bases). This CDR3 region has 14 residues. Germline CDR1 and CDR2: LNHDA and SQIVND (reference sequence). V was pared by 8 bases and J by 0 bases, with 11 bases between. The CDR3: CASLDRYSGNTIYF. DNA of the CDR3: TGTGCCAGTCTGGACAGATACTCTGGAAACACCATATATTTT.

CDR3 protein: CASSSPGTGGYEQYF. The CDR3 DNA reads TGTGCCAGCAGTTCCCCCGGGACAGGAGGCTACGAGCAGTACTTC. This chain uses TRBV27 with TRBJ2-7; 8 nucleotides match TRBD1. The V and J ends lost 4 bases and 3 bases, in that order; junction bases with no gene match: 8. Germline CDR1 reads MNHEY; CDR2 reads SMNVEV (reference sequence). The CDR3 covers 15 residues.

The J gene is TRBJ1-2, the V gene TRBV11-2; no definite D call. Germline-derived CDR1 and CDR2 are SGHAT and FQNNGV. There are 13 residues in the CDR3. V was shortened by 5 bases and J by 0 bases, with 7 bases between the two germline ends. The CDR3 sequence is CASSRTANYGYTF. The CDR3 DNA sequence: TGTGCCAGCAGCCGTACAGCTAACTATGGCTACACCTTC.

This chain links TRBV28 with TRBJ2-7; perhaps TRBD2 as D (5 bases). Deletions cut 7 bases from V and 3 bases from J, with 13 bases between. The germline CDR1 and CDR2 sequences are MDHEN and SYDVKM. This CDR3 has 13 residues. The CDR3 nucleotides read TGTGCCAGCACACGGAGCGGTATCTACGAGCAGTACTTC. This encodes CASTRSGIYEQYF.

V is TRBV20-1 and J is TRBJ2-1, with no clear D. The CDR3 contains 11 residues. CDR1 DFQATT and CDR2 SNEGSKA come from the germline V gene (reference sequence). Trimming removed 3 bases from V and 6 bases from J, with 6 bases in between. Here the CDR3 DNA reads TGCAGTGCTAGCACTATCAATGAGCAGTTCTTC. Protein product: CSASTINEQFF.

The rearrangement uses TRBV29-1 and TRBJ2-7; TRBD1 matches 11 bases. J was trimmed by 7 bases and V by 5 bases; bases with no gene match: 13. The length of the CDR3 is 15 residues. Per the germline V gene, CDR1 is SQVTM and CDR2 is ANQGSEA. Here the CDR3 reads CSVQPGTGGTEEQYF. The CDR3 nucleotides read TGCAGCGTTCAACCCGGGACAGGGGGAACGGAAGAGCAGTACTTC.

This chain links TRBV7-9 with TRBJ2-3, with 9 bases lining up with TRBD1. The CDR3 length is 19 residues. Germline assignment: CDR1 SEHNR and CDR2 FQNEAQ (reference sequence). With 2 bases clipped from V and 0 bases from J, the junction kept 12 bases outside the gene matches. The CDR3 loop is CASSLIAGQGIGSTDTQYF. CDR3 nucleotide sequence: TGTGCCAGCAGCTTAATTGCGGGACAGGGTATTGGTAGCACAGATACGCAGTATTTT. Based on the CDR3 plus reference TRBV7-9 and TRBJ2-3, the full variable domain is DTGVSQNPRHKITKRGQNVTFRCDPISEHNRLYWYRQTLGQGPEFLTYFQNEAQLEKSRLLSDRFSAERPKGSFSTLEIQRTEQGDSAMYLCASSLIAGQGIGSTDTQYFGPGTRLTVL.

This sequence joins TRBV12-3 or TRBV12-4 and TRBJ2-1, with D perhaps TRBD2 (5 bases). The CDR3 is made up of 13 amino acids. Deletions cut 3 bases from V and 10 bases from J, with 13 bases between. The CDR3 is CASSFDYSTEQFF. The CDR3 bases are TGTGCCAGCAGTTTTGACTATTCGACAGAGCAGTTCTTC.

The chain combines TRBV12-5 with TRBJ2-1, with 9 nucleotides matching TRBD2. CDR1 and CDR2 from the germline V gene are LGHNT and FRNRAP. The CDR3 runs to 20 residues. Trimming at V came to 0 bases and at J to 4 bases, leaving 16 bases not matched to a gene. The CDR3 sequence is CASGLVASAGGPLGYNEQFF. The CDR3 DNA sequence: TGTGCTAGTGGTTTGGTAGCTTCGGCGGGAGGGCCGCTTGGATACAATGAGCAGTTCTTC. Drawing the rest from reference TRBV12-5 and TRBJ2-1, the complete variable domain is DARVTQTPRHKVTEMGQEVTMRCQPILGHNTVFWYRQTMMQGLELLAYFRNRAPLDDSGMPKDRFSAEMPDATLATLKIQPSEPRDSAVYFCASGLVASAGGPLGYNEQFFGPGTRLTVL.

The chain couples TRBV4-3 to TRBJ2-1; possible D gene TRBD2, 7 bases. CDR1 is LGHNA, CDR2 YSLEER, per germline. V was trimmed by 1 base and J by 7 bases, leaving 14 bases between them. This CDR3 is 15 amino acids long. Here the CDR3 reads CASSQGGGTKNEQFF. In DNA, the CDR3 is TGCGCCAGCAGCCAAGGGGGGGGGACAAAAAATGAGCAGTTCTTC.

The chain links TRBV5-5 to TRBJ2-7; TRBD1 matches at 7 bases. Germline V gene sequence: CDR1 SGHKS, CDR2 YYEKEE (reference sequence). The CDR3 has 14 amino acids. V lost 0 bases and J lost 6; bases outside the gene matches: 6. CDR3 coding DNA: TGTGCCAGCAGCTTGGACCCGACAGGGTCCGAGCAGTACTTC. Its translation: CASSLDPTGSEQYF.

The chain carries TRBV19 and TRBJ1-1; possible D gene TRBD1, 5 bases. Trimming shortened V by 6 bases and J by 1 base, and 9 bases separated the two germline ends. The germline gives CDR1 LNHDA, CDR2 SQIVND (reference sequence). The CDR3 has 13 residues. The CDR3, as DNA: TGTGCCAGTAGCAGGGTGGGGAACACTGAAGCTTTCTTT. Translated, it gives CASSRVGNTEAFF.

The J gene is TRBJ1-3, the V gene TRBV7-2; D gene unclear. V lost 2 bases and J 1 base, leaving 3 bases between the germline ends. The germline V gene has CDR1 SGHTA and CDR2 FQGNSA. This CDR3 comprises 13 residues. The CDR3 sequence is CASSLYSGNTIYF. DNA of the CDR3: TGTGCCAGCAGCTTATATTCTGGAAACACCATATATTTT.

The rearrangement uses TRBV28 and TRBJ1-1; tentatively, D is TRBD1 (6 bases). CDR3 length equals 18 residues. Germline-derived CDR1 and CDR2 are MDHEN and SYDVKM. V lost 3 bases and J 4 bases, leaving 24 bases between the germline ends. CDR3 loop: CASSFGGWGGRGSTEAFF. The CDR3 region has the DNA TGTGCCAGCAGTTTTGGAGGTTGGGGGGGGCGAGGGAGCACTGAAGCTTTCTTT.

V and J are TRBV5-4 and TRBJ1-2; 7 bases map to TRBD1. The germline CDR1 and CDR2 sequences are SGHNT and YYREEE (reference sequence). Trimming at V came to 3 bases and at J to 3 bases, leaving 5 bases not matched to a gene. This CDR3 has 14 amino acids. The CDR3: CASSSGQRDYGYTF. The CDR3 region has the DNA TGTGCCAGCAGCTCGGGACAGCGGGACTATGGCTACACCTTC.

The chain has TRBV6-4 and TRBJ2-3; 7 bases fit TRBD2. Trimming at V came to 2 bases and at J to 1 base, leaving 0 bases not matched to a gene. There are 14 residues in the CDR3. Germline values: CDR1 MRHNA, CDR2 SNTAGT. CDR3 protein: CASSDLAGTDTQYF. The DNA for the CDR3 is TGTGCCAGCAGTGACCTAGCGGGCACAGATACGCAGTATTTT.

The chain uses TRBV5-5 and TRBJ2-1, with D possibly TRBD2 on 6 matching bases. This CDR3 is 12 amino acids long. Germline V gene data show CDR1 as SGHKS and CDR2 as YYEKEE (reference sequence). Trimming pared 4 bases from V and 9 bases from J, leaving 11 bases between. The CDR3, as DNA: TGTGCCAGCAGCCTCCTGGGGGGTGAGCAGTTCTTC. Amino acids: CASSLLGGEQFF.